The 19 T cell receptor beta chains reported below all come from one sample, sequenced in a study of blood T cell repertoires in COVID-19. The protocol was immunoSEQ multiplex PCR, while the TCRdb copy is restricted to in-frame clones and leaves out a portion. The table records about 110,000 clones, approximately 80% of them present only once. What was sequenced was peripheral blood. These receptors came from an elderly man with COVID-19, enrolled during active disease.

The sample holds one count of this clone. The chain recombines TRBV7-2 with TRBJ2-5, with D maybe TRBD2 (5 bases). Trimming shortened V by 1 base and J by 5 bases, and 14 bases separated the two germline ends. Germline V gives CDR1 SGHTA, CDR2 FQGNSA. The CDR3 runs 15 residues. Here the CDR3 DNA reads TGTGCCAGCAGCTTAGAGGGTCAGTCGGGGGAGACCCAGTACTTC. It yields the protein CASSLEGQSGETQYF.

This clone was picked up one time. The V call is TRBV19, the J call TRBJ1-5; TRBD1 is a possible D gene (5 bases). V was pared by 5 bases and J by 2 bases, with 10 bases between. The CDR3 runs 14 residues. Germline V gene lookup returns CDR1 LNHDA and CDR2 SQIVND (reference sequence). CDR3 nucleotides: TGTGCCAGTAGTGGGGACTTTGGCAATCAGCCCCAGCATTTT. Protein product: CASSGDFGNQPQHF.

The genes are TRBV9 and TRBJ1-3, with D tentatively TRBD1 (6 bases). Looked up from germline, CDR1 is SGDLS and CDR2 is YYNGEE. Trimming left V 4 bases short and J 0 bases short, with 14 bases between. The CDR3 is made up of 16 amino acids. CDR3 residues: CASSLTGPLSGNTIYF. DNA of the CDR3: TGTGCCAGCAGCTTGACAGGTCCCCTCTCTGGAAACACCATATATTTT.

The CDR3 DNA follows: TGTGCCAGCAGTCGCCCTTTAGGGACAGGGGGCTACTATGGCTACACCTTC. Residues: CASSRPLGTGGYYGYTF. The chain combines TRBV5-6 with TRBJ1-2, with 12 bases fitting TRBD1. The CDR3 is made up of 17 amino acids. CDR1 SGHDT and CDR2 YYEEEE come from the germline V gene. Trimming at V came to 5 bases and at J to 3 bases, leaving 11 bases not matched to a gene.

The V call is TRBV27, the J call TRBJ2-1; 9 nucleotides agree with TRBD2. The junction had 8 bases not matched to a gene; V was cut back by 6 bases and J by 5 bases. Germline V gene lookup returns CDR1 MNHEY and CDR2 SMNVEV (reference sequence). This CDR3 spans 15 amino acids. CDR3 region: CASRRNSGRDNEQFF. The CDR3 DNA is TGTGCCAGCAGGCGAAATAGCGGGAGAGACAATGAGCAGTTCTTC.

There are a few counts of this clone. The V gene is TRBV9, the J gene TRBJ1-6; maybe TRBD1 (5 bases). The germline V and J ends were trimmed by 0 bases and 7 bases, with 14 bases remaining between them. This CDR3 has 16 residues. Germline loops: CDR1 SGDLS, CDR2 YYNGEE. CDR3 DNA sequence: TGTGCCAGCAGCGTAGCCCCAGGGTCTGGGAATTCACCCCTCCACTTT. Translating gives CASSVAPGSGNSPLHF.

The chain couples TRBV4-1 to TRBJ1-2; D gene uncertain. Germline CDR1 MGHRA, CDR2 YSYEKL. Trimming removed 1 base from V and 6 bases from J, with 21 bases in between. The CDR3 has 17 amino acids. CDR3 DNA: TGCGCCAGCAGCCAAGGTTGGGGAGCCTCGACCGCCGATGGCTACACCTTC. It specifies CASSQGWGASTADGYTF.

This chain joins TRBV15 and TRBJ2-1, with 10 bases matching TRBD2. The CDR3 is 16 amino acids. V was pared by 7 bases and J by 9 bases, with 15 bases of the junction left unmatched. Germline CDR1 LNHNV, CDR2 YYDKDF (reference sequence). CDR3 residues: CATTRRGSGRAGEQFF. CDR3 in DNA: TGTGCCACCACGCGCCGCGGGAGCGGGAGGGCCGGTGAGCAGTTCTTC.

The J gene is TRBJ2-1, the V gene TRBV2, with D possibly being TRBD2 (6 bases). Germline V gene sequence: CDR1 SNHLY, CDR2 FYNNEI. This CDR3 has 15 residues. Trimming left V 5 bases short and J 7 bases short, with 18 bases between. CDR3 sequence: CASSWQELAGNEQFF. CDR3 coding DNA: TGTGCCAGCAGTTGGCAGGAGCTCGCGGGGAATGAGCAGTTCTTC.

This clone was seen only a few times. This rearrangement joins TRBV30 to TRBJ1-2, with 7 bases aligning to TRBD1. V shed 1 base, J shed 1 base, and the junction held 12 bases outside the gene matches. Germline values: CDR1 GTSNPN, CDR2 SVGIG (reference sequence). This CDR3 has 17 amino acids. The CDR3 DNA sequence: TGTGCCTGGAGTGCCGAGAAACAGGGGCGAGTTAACTATGGCTACACCTTC. This sequence encodes CAWSAEKQGRVNYGYTF.

V and J are TRBV6-1 and TRBJ1-1; 7 bases fit TRBD1. The CDR3 covers 13 residues. CDR1 is MNHNS, CDR2 SASEGT, per germline. J gave up 9 bases and V 0 bases, and 4 bases lay outside the gene matches. CDR3 nucleotide sequence: TGTGCCAGCAGTGAAGCGGGACAGACTAAAGCTTTCTTT. Translating it yields CASSEAGQTKAFF.

The gene calls are TRBV5-8 and TRBJ1-1, with 7 nucleotides matching TRBD1. The V gene end was trimmed by 4 bases and the J gene end by 10 bases; junction bases not matched to a gene: 16. This CDR3 has 15 amino acids. In germline, CDR1 is SGHTS, CDR2 YDEGEE. The CDR3 protein is CASSPSGTGVSVAFF. The CDR3 nucleotides are TGTGCCAGCAGCCCCTCCGGAACAGGGGTTAGTGTAGCTTTCTTT.

The CDR3 protein is CASSLGASGSIFDTGELFF. The CDR3 bases are TGCGCCAGCAGCTTGGGCGCTAGCGGGAGTATCTTCGACACCGGGGAGCTGTTTTTT. The genes are TRBV5-1 and TRBJ2-2, with 10 bases identical to TRBD2. The CDR3 has 19 amino acids. In germline, CDR1 is SGHRS, CDR2 YFSETQ. Unmatched junction bases numbered 11, after V lost 0 bases and J lost 3 bases.

The chain carries TRBV6-6 and TRBJ2-3, with 9 bases fitting TRBD2. J was trimmed by 4 bases and V by 6 bases; bases with no gene match: 11. This CDR3 region has 16 residues. Germline assignment: CDR1 MNHNY and CDR2 SVGAGI (reference sequence). CDR3 loop: CASSFRGGRASDTQYF. CDR3 nucleotide sequence: TGTGCCAGCAGCTTCCGCGGCGGGAGGGCTTCAGATACGCAGTATTTT.

V usage is TRBV6-5 and J usage is TRBJ2-7, with TRBD2 matching over 10 bases. Germline V gives CDR1 MNHEY, CDR2 SVGAGI. CDR3 size: 15 residues. Trimming removed 6 bases from V and 0 bases from J; junction bases left unmatched: 5. The CDR3 protein is CASSLAGGLSYEQYF. In DNA, the CDR3 is TGTGCCAGCAGCTTAGCGGGAGGCCTCTCCTACGAGCAGTACTTC.

The V gene is TRBV2, the J gene TRBJ2-4; 8 bases are shared with TRBD1. The CDR3 is 14 amino acids. Germline assignment: CDR1 SNHLY and CDR2 FYNNEI. V gave up 2 bases and J gave up 7 bases; unmatched junction bases: 4. As DNA, the CDR3 is TGTGCCAGCAGTGAAAGGGGACAGGCCAACATTCAGTACTTC. Its translation: CASSERGQANIQYF.

The chain combines TRBV6-5 with TRBJ1-2; D not resolved. V lost 0 bases and J lost 6, with 14 bases in between. The CDR3 extends over 15 amino acids. Looked up from germline, CDR1 is MNHEY and CDR2 is SVGAGI. In nucleotides, the CDR3 is TGTGCCAGCAGTTACTCGCGCCGGAGCGTGGATGGCTACACCTTC. Protein: CASSYSRRSVDGYTF.

This clone was seen a few times. The chain is built from TRBV27 and TRBJ2-5, with 7 bases identical to TRBD1. Germline CDR1 and CDR2: MNHEY and SMNVEV (reference sequence). The ends lost 3 bases at V and 5 bases at J; junction bases unmatched: 9. This CDR3 has 15 residues. The CDR3 sequence is CASSLGGRGFETQYF. The CDR3 nucleotides read TGTGCCAGCAGTTTGGGTGGCAGGGGGTTTGAGACCCAGTACTTC.

The chain uses TRBV28 and TRBJ1-5, with a weak D call TRBD1 (6 bases). Germline CDR1 is MDHEN and CDR2 is SYDVKM. CDR3 length equals 13 residues. Deletions cut 4 bases from V and 6 bases from J, with 10 bases between. The DNA of the CDR3 is TGTGCCAGCAGTTGGCAGGGGCCTCAGCCCCAGCATTTT. It encodes CASSWQGPQPQHF.